A single sample is the source of the 18 T cell receptor beta chains below, sequenced in a study of blood T cell repertoires in COVID-19. Using immunoSEQ multiplex PCR, the repertoire was profiled, and TCRdb retains in-frame clones only, with some absent. This repertoire shows some 62,000 clones, around 80% found once; its top ten account for 3.5% to 4%. Sequences were obtained from PBMCs or T cells enriched from blood (not recorded which). Receptor source: a woman aged 40 to 49 with acute COVID-19.

The chain carries TRBV4-2 and TRBJ1-5; D gene unclear. Germline V gives CDR1 LGHNA, CDR2 YNFKEQ. The V and J ends lost 1 base and 6 bases respectively, with 10 bases between them. This CDR3 comprises 14 residues. CDR3 loop: CASSQGSVGQPQHF. The DNA of the CDR3 is TGTGCCAGCAGCCAAGGGTCCGTCGGTCAGCCCCAGCATTTT.

This chain connects TRBV4-2 to TRBJ2-1, with TRBD2 as a possible D gene (5 bases). The CDR3 spans 18 residues. Germline V gene sequence: CDR1 LGHNA, CDR2 YNFKEQ. The V end lost 0 bases, the J end lost 0 bases, and 15 bases lay between the germline ends. CDR3 protein: CASSQDSSSRNSYNEQFF. The CDR3 DNA follows: TGTGCCAGCAGCCAAGATAGTTCTAGCAGAAACTCCTACAATGAGCAGTTCTTC.

The chain uses TRBV2 and TRBJ2-1; 14 bases align to TRBD2. The J segment lost 9 bases and the V segment lost 8 bases, leaving 9 bases of the junction unmatched. Germline V CDR1 and CDR2: SNHLY, FYNNEI. The CDR3 loop spans 15 amino acids. The CDR3 protein is CASPRLAGGPGEQFF. CDR3 coding DNA: TGTGCCAGCCCTAGACTAGCGGGGGGGCCCGGTGAGCAGTTCTTC.

The chain couples TRBV24-1 to TRBJ2-2, with a possible D match to TRBD2 (5 bases). The CDR3 is 18 amino acids. V was pared by 4 bases and J by 2 bases, with 19 bases between. Per germline, CDR1 KGHDR and CDR2 SFDVKD. CDR3 coding DNA: TGTGCCACCAGTGACGGAGGACGAGGGCTCGCTAACACCGGGGAGCTGTTTTTT. Translating gives CATSDGGRGLANTGELFF.

This sequence joins TRBV15 and TRBJ2-1; the match to TRBD2 covers 7 bases. Trimming cost V 1 base and J 7 bases; bases outside gene matches: 16. Germline V gives CDR1 LNHNV, CDR2 YYDKDF (reference sequence). The CDR3 length is 18 residues. CDR3 coding DNA: TGTGCCACCAGCAGAGTTGGCACTAGCGCCGTCAACGTTAATGAGCAGTTCTTC. This sequence encodes CATSRVGTSAVNVNEQFF.

The chain links TRBV5-1 to TRBJ1-2; 7 bases are shared with TRBD1. Germline V gene lookup returns CDR1 SGHRS and CDR2 YFSETQ. CDR3 size: 13 residues. V was clipped by 3 bases and J by 2 bases; unmatched bases: 1. This chain's CDR3 is CASSSTGNYGYTF. The CDR3 nucleotides read TGCGCCAGCAGCTCGACAGGGAACTATGGCTACACCTTC.

This chain links TRBV27 with TRBJ2-3; possibly TRBD2 for D (5 bases). Trimming took 6 bases from V and 0 from J, leaving 10 bases between them. From germline, CDR1 is MNHEY and CDR2 SMNVEV (reference sequence). CDR3 length equals 14 residues. CDR3 region: CASRRASSTDTQYF. Written as DNA, the CDR3 is TGTGCCAGCAGGAGGGCAAGCAGCACAGATACGCAGTATTTT.

J is TRBJ2-3 and V is TRBV9, with 7 bases matching TRBD2. CDR3 length: 16 residues. The V and J ends lost 3 bases and 3 bases, in that order; junction bases with no gene match: 10. Germline CDR1 is SGDLS and CDR2 is YYNGEE. The CDR3 reads CASSARLAGRTDTQYF. CDR3 nucleotides: TGTGCCAGCAGCGCCCGGTTAGCGGGCCGAACAGATACGCAGTATTTT.

The sample holds a few counts of this clone. V and J are TRBV19 and TRBJ2-2; the match to TRBD1 covers 7 bases. V trimming: 10 bases; J trimming: 4 bases; junction bases outside the gene matches: 6. CDR1 LNHDA and CDR2 SQIVND come from the germline V gene (reference sequence). The CDR3 is 13 residues long. For the CDR3, the DNA is TGTGCCAACAGGGGCGAGAGCACCGGGGAGCTGTTTTTT. It codes for CANRGESTGELFF.

This rearrangement joins TRBV13 to TRBJ2-1; weak D call: TRBD2 (5 bases). Germline V gives CDR1 PRHDT, CDR2 FYEKMQ (reference sequence). Deletions cut 4 bases from V and 4 bases from J, with 17 bases between. There are 16 residues in the CDR3. The CDR3 DNA follows: TGTGCCAGCAGCTCATCCCCGCGTGGCGGGTACAATGAGCAGTTCTTC. This codes for CASSSSPRGGYNEQFF.

V gene TRBV2 combines with J gene TRBJ2-2; 14 nucleotides match TRBD2. With 10 bases clipped from V and 5 bases from J, the junction kept 18 bases outside the gene matches. Germline values: CDR1 SNHLY, CDR2 FYNNEI. The CDR3 totals 19 residues. In DNA, the CDR3 is TGTGCCACTAAGCCCGGGACTAGCGGGAGAGCGGGTGAGACCGGGGAGCTGTTTTTT. Its protein product is CATKPGTSGRAGETGELFF.

This rearrangement joins TRBV28 to TRBJ1-5; weak D call: TRBD1 (5 bases). The CDR3 sequence is 11 residues long. Germline V CDR1 and CDR2: MDHEN, SYDVKM. Trimming took 5 bases from V and 7 from J, leaving 6 bases between them. CDR3 amino acids: CASSQGQPQHF. The CDR3 region has the DNA TGTGCCAGCAGTCAGGGACAGCCCCAGCATTTT.

The chain joins TRBV28 to TRBJ1-2; possible D gene TRBD1, 6 bases. Trimming pared 2 bases from V and 2 bases from J, leaving 12 bases between. This CDR3 spans 15 amino acids. Germline CDR1 is MDHEN and CDR2 is SYDVKM. The CDR3 DNA is TGTGCCAGCAGTTTAGTCCGACAGGACAACTATGGCTACACCTTC. This gives the protein CASSLVRQDNYGYTF.

The rearrangement uses TRBV7-8 and TRBJ1-4, with a weak D call TRBD1 (6 bases). The CDR3 has 16 residues. The V gene's germline CDR1 is SGHVS and CDR2 FQNEAQ. Between the trimmed V and J ends, which lost 5 bases and 4 bases, there was a span of 17 bases. The CDR3 here is CASSRGGRAINEKLFF. In DNA form, the CDR3 reads TGTGCCAGCAGCCGAGGGGGGAGGGCGATTAATGAAAAACTGTTTTTT. The variable domain in full, completed from reference TRBV7-8 and TRBJ1-4, reads GAGVSQSPRYKVAKRGQDVALRCDPISGHVSLFWYQQALGQGPEFLTYFQNEAQLDKSGLPSDRFFAERPEGSVSTLKIQRTQQEDSAVYLCASSRGGRAINEKLFFGSGTQLSVL.

The chain carries TRBV4-1 and TRBJ2-7, with D perhaps TRBD1 (5 bases). The germline V gene encodes CDR1 MGHRA and CDR2 YSYEKL. This CDR3 contains 12 residues. The V end lost 0 bases, the J end lost 8 bases, and 8 bases lay between the germline ends. Written as DNA, the CDR3 is TGCGCCAGCAGCCAAGAAGACAGTAAGCAGTACTTC. The encoded protein is CASSQEDSKQYF.

The chain uses TRBV11-2 and TRBJ1-6; D not certain. The CDR3 spans 14 residues. Germline V CDR1 and CDR2: SGHAT, FQNNGV. V gave up 4 bases and J gave up 7 bases, with 11 bases separating them. CDR3: CASSSGPRNSPLHF. CDR3 DNA: TGTGCCAGCAGCTCTGGGCCTCGGAATTCACCCCTCCACTTT.

This clone was counted only a few times. The rearrangement joins TRBV11-2 to TRBJ2-7, with D perhaps TRBD1 (5 bases). The CDR3 sequence is 13 residues long. Trimming took 3 bases from V and 7 from J, leaving 13 bases between them. Germline lookup yields CDR1 SGHAT and CDR2 FQNNGV. CDR3 amino acids: CASSFNSQEEQYV. The DNA for the CDR3 is TGTGCCAGCAGCTTTAACTCACAGGAGGAGCAGTACGTC.

This clone was observed many times. J is TRBJ2-3 and V is TRBV27; tentative D call: TRBD2 (8 bases). CDR3 length: 16 amino acids. V lost 2 bases and J lost 3, with 15 bases in between. Germline V gene sequence: CDR1 MNHEY, CDR2 SMNVEV (reference sequence). In DNA form, the CDR3 reads TGTGCCAGCAGTTTAGCTGCGGGGGGACAGACAGATACGCAGTATTTT. It specifies CASSLAAGGQTDTQYF.